This record concerns one T cell receptor beta chain sequence. Other nucleotide sequences in the sample specify the same CDR3. The sample originates from a study of shared clonotypes between healthy human individuals. The study ran the assay at deep level. TCRdb's copy holds only in-frame clones and misses some; the assay was immunoSEQ multiplex PCR. The table shows about a million clones, with approximately 77% occurring only once. The study drew all its donors from Caucasian adults living in Nashville, Tennessee. The sequenced material came from memory CD4+ T cells from PBMCs. Indicated subset: CD45RA-negative fraction. The sequence was obtained from a man aged 18 to 30 in good health. Some clones in this sample may be carry-over from other donors' samples.

CDR3 bases: TGTGCCAGCAGCTTAGGTGGACGGGTGAACACTGAAGCTTTCTTT. Protein sequence: CASSLGGRVNTEAFF. This sequence joins TRBV7-9 and TRBJ1-1; no reliable D call. From germline, CDR1 is SEHNR and CDR2 FQNEAQ (reference sequence). The V end was cut by 1 base, the J end by 0 bases, with 9 bases between. This CDR3 has 15 residues.